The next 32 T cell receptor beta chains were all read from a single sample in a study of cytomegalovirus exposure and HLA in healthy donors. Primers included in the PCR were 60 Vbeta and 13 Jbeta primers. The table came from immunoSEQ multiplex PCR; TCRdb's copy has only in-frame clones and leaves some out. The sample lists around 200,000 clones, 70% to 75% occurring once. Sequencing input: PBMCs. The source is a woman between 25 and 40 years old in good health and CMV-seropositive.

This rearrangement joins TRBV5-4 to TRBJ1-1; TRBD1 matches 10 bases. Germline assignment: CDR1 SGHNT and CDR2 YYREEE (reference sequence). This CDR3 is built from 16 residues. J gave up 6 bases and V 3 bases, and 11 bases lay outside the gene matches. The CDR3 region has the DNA TGTGCCAGCAGCTCTGGCGGGGGACAGGGGAAGGCTGAAGCTTTCTTT. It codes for CASSSGGGQGKAEAFF.

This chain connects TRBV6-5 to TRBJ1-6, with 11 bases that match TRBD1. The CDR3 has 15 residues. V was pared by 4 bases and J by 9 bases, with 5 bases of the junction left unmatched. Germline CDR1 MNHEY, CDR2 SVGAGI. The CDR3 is CASSLKDRGRSPLHF. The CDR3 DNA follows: TGTGCCAGCAGTTTAAAGGACAGGGGGCGTTCACCCCTCCACTTT.

The CDR3 here is CASSLPGARTYEQYF. CDR3 nucleotides: TGTGCCAGCAGCTTGCCAGGGGCGCGGACCTACGAGCAGTACTTC. This chain joins TRBV7-8 and TRBJ2-7; TRBD1 is a possible D gene (6 bases). Between the trimmed V and J ends, which lost 3 bases and 2 bases, there was a span of 14 bases. Germline CDR1 and CDR2: SGHVS and FQNEAQ. CDR3 length: 15 amino acids.

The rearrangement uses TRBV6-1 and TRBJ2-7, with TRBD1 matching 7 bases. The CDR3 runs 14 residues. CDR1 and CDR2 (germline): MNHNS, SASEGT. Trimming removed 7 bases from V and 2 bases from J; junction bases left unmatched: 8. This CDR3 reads CASNRWDSPYEQYF. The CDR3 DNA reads TGTGCCAGCAACCGTTGGGACAGCCCCTACGAGCAGTACTTC.

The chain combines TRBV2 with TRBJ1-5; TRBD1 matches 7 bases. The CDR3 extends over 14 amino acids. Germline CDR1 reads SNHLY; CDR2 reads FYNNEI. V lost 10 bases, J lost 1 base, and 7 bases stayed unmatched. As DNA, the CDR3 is TGTGCCACCTCGCCAGGGGGGAGCAATCAGCCCCAGCATTTT. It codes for CATSPGGSNQPQHF.

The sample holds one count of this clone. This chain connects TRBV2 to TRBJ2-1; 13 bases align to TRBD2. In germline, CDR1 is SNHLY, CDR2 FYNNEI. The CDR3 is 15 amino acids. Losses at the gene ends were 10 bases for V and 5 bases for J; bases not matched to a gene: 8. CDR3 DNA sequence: TGTGCCAAACTAGCGGGAGGGGTCTACGACAATGAGCAGTTCTTC. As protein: CAKLAGGVYDNEQFF.

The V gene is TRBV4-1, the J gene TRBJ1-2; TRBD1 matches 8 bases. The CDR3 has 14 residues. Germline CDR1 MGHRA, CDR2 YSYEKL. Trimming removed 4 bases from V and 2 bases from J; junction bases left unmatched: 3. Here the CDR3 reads CASSLQGANYGYTF. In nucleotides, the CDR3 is TGCGCCAGCAGCCTTCAGGGGGCAAACTATGGCTACACCTTC.

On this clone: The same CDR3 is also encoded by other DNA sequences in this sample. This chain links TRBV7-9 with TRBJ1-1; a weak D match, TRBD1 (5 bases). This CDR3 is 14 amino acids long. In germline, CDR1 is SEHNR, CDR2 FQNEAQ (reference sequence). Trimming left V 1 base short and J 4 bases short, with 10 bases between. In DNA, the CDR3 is TGTGCCAGCAGCTTAGACGGGGGGAGCACTGAAGCTTTCTTT. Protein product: CASSLDGGSTEAFF.

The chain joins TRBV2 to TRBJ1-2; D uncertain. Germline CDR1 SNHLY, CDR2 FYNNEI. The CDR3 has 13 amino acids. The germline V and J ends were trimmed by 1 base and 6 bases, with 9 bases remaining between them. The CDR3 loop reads CASSEGRADGYTF. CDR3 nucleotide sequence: TGTGCCAGCAGTGAAGGGCGGGCAGATGGCTACACCTTC.

Here the CDR3 reads CASSLPGTGRPEQFF. The CDR3 DNA reads TGTGCCAGCAGTTTACCCGGGACAGGGAGGCCTGAGCAGTTCTTC. This rearrangement joins TRBV27 to TRBJ2-1, with 9 bases lining up with TRBD1. Trimming at V came to 2 bases and at J to 9 bases, leaving 8 bases not matched to a gene. This CDR3 has 15 amino acids. In germline, CDR1 is MNHEY, CDR2 SMNVEV (reference sequence).

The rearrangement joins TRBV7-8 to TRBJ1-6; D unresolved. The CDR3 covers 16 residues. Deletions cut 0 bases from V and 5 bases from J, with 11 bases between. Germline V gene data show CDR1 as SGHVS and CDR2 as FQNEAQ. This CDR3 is CASSLALHLDNSPLHF. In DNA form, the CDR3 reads TGTGCCAGCAGCTTAGCGCTACACCTAGATAATTCACCCCTCCACTTT. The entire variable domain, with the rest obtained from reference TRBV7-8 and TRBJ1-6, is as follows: GAGVSQSPRYKVAKRGQDVALRCDPISGHVSLFWYQQALGQGPEFLTYFQNEAQLDKSGLPSDRFFAERPEGSVSTLKIQRTQQEDSAVYLCASSLALHLDNSPLHFGNGTRLTVT.

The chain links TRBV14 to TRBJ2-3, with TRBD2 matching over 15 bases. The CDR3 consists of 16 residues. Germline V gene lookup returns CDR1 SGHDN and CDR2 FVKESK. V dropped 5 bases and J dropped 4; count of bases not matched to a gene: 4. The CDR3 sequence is CASSDGTSGRSDTQYF. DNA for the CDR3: TGTGCCAGCAGCGACGGGACTAGCGGGAGGTCAGATACGCAGTATTTT.

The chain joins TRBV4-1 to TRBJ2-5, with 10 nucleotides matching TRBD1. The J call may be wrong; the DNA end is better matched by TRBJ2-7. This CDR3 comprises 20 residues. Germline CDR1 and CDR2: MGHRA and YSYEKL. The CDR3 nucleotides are TGCGCCAGCAGCCACCAGACCCTAGGGGACAGGGGATCCCCTAACTACGAGCAGTACTTC. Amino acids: CASSHQTLGDRGSPNYEQYF.

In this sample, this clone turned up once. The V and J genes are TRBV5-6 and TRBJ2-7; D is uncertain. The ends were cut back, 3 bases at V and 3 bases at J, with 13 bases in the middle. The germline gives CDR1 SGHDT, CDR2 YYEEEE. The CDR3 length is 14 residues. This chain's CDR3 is CASSSGFDFYEQYF. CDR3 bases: TGTGCCAGCAGCTCAGGATTTGATTTCTACGAGCAGTACTTC.

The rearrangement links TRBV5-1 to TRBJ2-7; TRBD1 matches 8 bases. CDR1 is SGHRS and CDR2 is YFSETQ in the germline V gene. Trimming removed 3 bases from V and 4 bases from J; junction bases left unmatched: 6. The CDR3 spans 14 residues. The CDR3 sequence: CASSSLGQGYEQYF. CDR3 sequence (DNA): TGCGCCAGCAGCTCCCTTGGACAGGGATACGAGCAGTACTTC.

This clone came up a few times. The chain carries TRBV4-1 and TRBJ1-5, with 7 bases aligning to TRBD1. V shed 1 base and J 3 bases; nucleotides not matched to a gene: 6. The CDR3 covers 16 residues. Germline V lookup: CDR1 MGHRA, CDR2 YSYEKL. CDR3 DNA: TGCGCCAGCAGCCAAGCAGAGGGACAGCTCAATCAGCCCCAGCATTTT. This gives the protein CASSQAEGQLNQPQHF.

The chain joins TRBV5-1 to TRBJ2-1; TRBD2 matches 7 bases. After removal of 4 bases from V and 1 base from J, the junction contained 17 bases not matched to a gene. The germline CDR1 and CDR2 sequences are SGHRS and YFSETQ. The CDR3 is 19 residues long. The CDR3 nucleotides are TGCGCCAGCAGCGAACGAACCACCGGGACTATTGGATCCTACAATGAGCAGTTCTTC. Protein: CASSERTTGTIGSYNEQFF.

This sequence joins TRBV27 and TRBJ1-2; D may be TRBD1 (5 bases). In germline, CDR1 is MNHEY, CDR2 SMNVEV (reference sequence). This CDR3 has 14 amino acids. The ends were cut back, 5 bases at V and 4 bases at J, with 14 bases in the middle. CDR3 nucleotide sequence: TGTGCCAGCAGTAAGAAAGGTACAGGCTATGGCTACACCTTC. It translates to CASSKKGTGYGYTF.

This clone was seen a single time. The CDR3: CASSLWEGTQYF. DNA for the CDR3: TGTGCCAGCAGTTTATGGGAGGGGACCCAGTACTTC. V and J are TRBV28 and TRBJ2-5; D perhaps matches TRBD2 (6 bases). Germline CDR1 reads MDHEN; CDR2 reads SYDVKM. The V end was cut by 0 bases, the J end by 7 bases, with 6 bases between. The CDR3 length is 12 residues.

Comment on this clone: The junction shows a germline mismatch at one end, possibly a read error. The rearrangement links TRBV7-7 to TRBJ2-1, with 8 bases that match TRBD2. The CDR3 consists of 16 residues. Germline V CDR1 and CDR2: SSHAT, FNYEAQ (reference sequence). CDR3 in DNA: TGTGCTAGCAGCTCCCACGGACTAGCCTCCTACAATGAGCAGTTCTTC. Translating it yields CASSSHGLASYNEQFF.

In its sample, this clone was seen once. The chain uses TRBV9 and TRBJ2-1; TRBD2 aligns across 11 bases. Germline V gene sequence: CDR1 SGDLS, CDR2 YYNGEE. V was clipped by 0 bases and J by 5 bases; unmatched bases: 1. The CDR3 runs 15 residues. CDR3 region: CASSVELAGDNEQFF. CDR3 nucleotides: TGTGCCAGCAGCGTAGAACTAGCGGGGGACAATGAGCAGTTCTTC.

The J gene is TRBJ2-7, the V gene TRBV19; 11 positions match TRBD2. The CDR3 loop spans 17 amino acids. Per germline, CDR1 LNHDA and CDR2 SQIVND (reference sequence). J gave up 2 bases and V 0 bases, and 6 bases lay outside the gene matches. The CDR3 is CASSIDLGLAGTYEQYF. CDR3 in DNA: TGTGCCAGTAGTATAGACCTCGGACTAGCGGGCACCTACGAGCAGTACTTC.

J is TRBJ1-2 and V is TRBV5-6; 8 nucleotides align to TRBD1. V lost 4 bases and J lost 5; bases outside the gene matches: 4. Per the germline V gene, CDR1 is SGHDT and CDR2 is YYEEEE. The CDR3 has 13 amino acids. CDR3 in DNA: TGTGCCAGCAGCCTGGGACAGGATTATGGCTACACCTTC. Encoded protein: CASSLGQDYGYTF.

This CDR3 reads CASSTDRHTYEQYF. Here the CDR3 DNA reads TGTGCCAGCAGCACCGACAGGCACACCTACGAGCAGTACTTC. The chain employs TRBV5-4 and TRBJ2-7, with TRBD1 as a possible D gene (6 bases). CDR1 is SGHNT, CDR2 YYREEE, per germline (reference sequence). This CDR3 has 14 amino acids. V lost 4 bases and J lost 2, with 13 bases in between.

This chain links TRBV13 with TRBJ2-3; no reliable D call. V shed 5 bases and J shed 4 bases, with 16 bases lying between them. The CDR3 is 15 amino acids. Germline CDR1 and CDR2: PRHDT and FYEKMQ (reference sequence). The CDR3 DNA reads TGTGCCAGCAGCCCGGAGAATAGGAAGGCAGATACGCAGTATTTT. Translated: CASSPENRKADTQYF.

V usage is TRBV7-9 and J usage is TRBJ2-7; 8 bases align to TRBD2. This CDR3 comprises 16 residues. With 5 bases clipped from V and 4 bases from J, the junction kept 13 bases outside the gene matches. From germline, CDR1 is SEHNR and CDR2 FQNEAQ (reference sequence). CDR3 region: CASSPAGGLGRYEQYF. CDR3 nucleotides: TGTGCCAGCAGCCCGGCGGGGGGACTGGGTAGGTACGAGCAGTACTTC. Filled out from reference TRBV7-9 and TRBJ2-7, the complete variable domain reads DTGVSQNPRHKITKRGQNVTFRCDPISEHNRLYWYRQTLGQGPEFLTYFQNEAQLEKSRLLSDRFSAERPKGSFSTLEIQRTEQGDSAMYLCASSPAGGLGRYEQYFGPGTRLTVT.

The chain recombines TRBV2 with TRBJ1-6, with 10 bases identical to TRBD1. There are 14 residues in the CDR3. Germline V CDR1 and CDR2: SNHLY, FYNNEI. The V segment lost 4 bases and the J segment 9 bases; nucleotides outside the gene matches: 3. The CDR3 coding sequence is TGTGCCAGCAGTGGACAGGGGGCGCGTTCACCCCTCCACTTT. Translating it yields CASSGQGARSPLHF.

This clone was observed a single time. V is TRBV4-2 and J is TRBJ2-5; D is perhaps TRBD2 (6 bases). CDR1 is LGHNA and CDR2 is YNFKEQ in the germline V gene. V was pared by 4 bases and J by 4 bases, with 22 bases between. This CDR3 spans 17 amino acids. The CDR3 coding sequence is TGTGCCAGCAGCCTTACCTCCGGGACGGGGGTCTCAGAGACCCAGTACTTC. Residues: CASSLTSGTGVSETQYF.

CDR3 protein: CASTPGLAGGNEQFF. CDR3 nucleotide sequence: TGTGCCAGCACCCCGGGACTAGCGGGAGGGAATGAGCAGTTCTTC. The chain is built from TRBV28 and TRBJ2-1, with 16 bases fitting TRBD2. Germline assignment: CDR1 MDHEN and CDR2 SYDVKM. V shed 7 bases and J 7 bases; nucleotides not matched to a gene: 4. The CDR3 spans 15 residues.

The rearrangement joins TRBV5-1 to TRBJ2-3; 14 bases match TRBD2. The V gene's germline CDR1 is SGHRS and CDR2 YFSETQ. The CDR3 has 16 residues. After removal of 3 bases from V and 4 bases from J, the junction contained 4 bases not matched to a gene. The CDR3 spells CASSSGLAGVSDTQYF. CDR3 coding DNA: TGCGCCAGCAGCTCGGGACTAGCGGGAGTCTCAGATACGCAGTATTTT.

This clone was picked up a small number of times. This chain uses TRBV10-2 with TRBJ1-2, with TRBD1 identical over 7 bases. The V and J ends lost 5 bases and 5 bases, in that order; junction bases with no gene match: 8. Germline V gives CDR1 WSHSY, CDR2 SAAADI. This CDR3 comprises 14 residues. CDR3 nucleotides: TGCGCCAGCAGTTCCGACAGGGTGGGATATGGCTACACCTTC. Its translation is CASSSDRVGYGYTF.

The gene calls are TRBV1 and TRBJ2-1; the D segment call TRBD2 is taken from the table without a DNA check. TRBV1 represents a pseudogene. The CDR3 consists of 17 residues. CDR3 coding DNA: TGCACCAGCAGCCAGGGTTTAGCGGGAATCTCCTACAATGAGCAGTTCTTC. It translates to CTSSQGLAGISYNEQFF.